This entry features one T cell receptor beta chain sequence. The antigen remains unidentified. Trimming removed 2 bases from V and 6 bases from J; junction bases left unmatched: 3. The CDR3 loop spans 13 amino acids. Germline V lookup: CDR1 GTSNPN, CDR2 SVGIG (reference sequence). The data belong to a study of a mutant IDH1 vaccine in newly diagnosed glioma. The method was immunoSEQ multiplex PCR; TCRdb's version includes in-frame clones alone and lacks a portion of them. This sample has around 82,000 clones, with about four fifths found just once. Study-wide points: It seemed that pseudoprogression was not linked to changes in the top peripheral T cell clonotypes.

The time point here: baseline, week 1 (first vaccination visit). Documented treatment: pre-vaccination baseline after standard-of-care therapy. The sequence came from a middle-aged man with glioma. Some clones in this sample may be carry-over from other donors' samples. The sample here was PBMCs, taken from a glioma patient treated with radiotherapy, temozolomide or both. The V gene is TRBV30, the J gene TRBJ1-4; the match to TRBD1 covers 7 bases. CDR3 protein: CAWSPGTDEKLFF. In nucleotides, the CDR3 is TGTGCCTGGAGTCCGGGGACAGATGAAAAACTGTTTTTT.